This T cell receptor beta chain was identified in a study of blood T cell repertoires in COVID-19. Turning to the study itself: The samples span acute and convalescent COVID-19 from the United States, Italy and Spain. Sample material is recorded as cDNA or gDNA derived from T cells, B-cell-depleted T cells, or PBMCs.

Source study methods: It was from reference gene primer amplification that nucleated cell counts were estimated. Repertoires were generated with immunoSEQ multiplex PCR, while TCRdb's copy carries only in-frame clones and drops some. V and J calls and clone size are as listed in that table; D and trimming were resolved from the DNA. This table has over 200,000 clones, about nine tenths appearing once. The CDR3 spans 14 residues. Trimming took 3 bases from V and 7 from J, leaving 13 bases between them. Germline V gives CDR1 SEHNR, CDR2 FQNEAQ (reference sequence). Sequencing was done on a sample of peripheral blood. The V call is TRBV7-9, the J call TRBJ2-1; D unresolved. The receptor was isolated from a woman aged 55-75 years with acute or convalescent COVID-19. CDR3 residues: CASSFSFSQNEQFF. In nucleotides, the CDR3 is TGTGCCAGCAGCTTTTCCTTCAGTCAAAATGAGCAGTTCTTC.